These T cell receptor beta chains were read from a single sample in a study of identical twins. Each CDR3 protein is one row after TCRdb ran MiXCR on the 5' RACE reads. The data hold some 240,000 distinct CDR3 sequences, with approximately 8.3% observed a single time. This sample also appeared in a second study, on yellow fever vaccine responses in identical twins.

The material sequenced was CD8+ T cells sorted from blood. These receptors were obtained from a woman aged 18-29 years in good health. Both conserved end residues are part of each CDR3. Each record gives: clone size, J gene, D gene, V gene, CDR3 protein, CDR3 DNA. A D gene is named only where the DNA matches it firmly. Clone sizes are given selectively: once, few, many, or a class where the clone is expanded.

NA TRBJ2-3 NA TRBV7-2 CASSVRDLSTDTQYF TGTGCCAGCAGCGTCCGGGACTTGTCCACAGATACGCAGTATTTT
NA TRBJ1-1 NA TRBV5-1 CASSLRDTEAFF TGCGCCAGCAGCTTGAGGGACACTGAAGCTTTCTTT
NA TRBJ2-1 NA TRBV20-1 CSARRGAGVIEQFF TGCAGTGCTAGACGGGGGGCGGGGGTAATCGAGCAGTTCTTC
NA TRBJ2-1 NA TRBV19 CASSMGSGNEQFF TGTGCCAGTAGTATGGGTTCGGGCAATGAGCAGTTCTTC
NA TRBJ2-3 NA TRBV7-9 CASSLDLEGDTQYF TGTGCCAGCAGCTTAGATCTAGAGGGAGATACGCAGTATTTT
few TRBJ2-1 NA TRBV6-1 CASGFGRGNYNEQFF TGTGCCAGCGGGTTTGGCAGGGGAAATTACAATGAGCAGTTCTTC
few TRBJ1-6 TRBD1 TRBV25-1 CASSDGTGGSPLHF TGTGCCAGCAGTGACGGGACAGGGGGATCACCCCTCCACTTT
many TRBJ2-2 NA TRBV27 CASKTGTGELFF TGTGCCAGCAAAACGGGCACCGGGGAGCTGTTTTTT
NA TRBJ2-3 NA TRBV4-3 CASSQDSPLRPDTQYF TGCGCCAGCAGCCAAGATTCCCCACTCCGCCCTGATACGCAGTATTTT
many TRBJ2-2 NA TRBV13 CASSLVRGELFF TGTGCCAGCAGCTTAGTTCGTGGGGAGCTGTTTTTT
few TRBJ2-7 NA TRBV10-3 CAISEGKGNEQYF TGTGCCATCAGTGAGGGTAAGGGAAACGAGCAGTACTTC
few TRBJ2-1 NA TRBV4-3 CASSFTVPTIEQFF TGCGCCAGCAGCTTTACAGTCCCGACAATTGAGCAGTTCTTC
many TRBJ2-1 NA TRBV20-1 CSASPSLAGEQFF TGCAGTGCTAGTCCCAGTCTCGCGGGTGAGCAGTTCTTC
NA TRBJ1-2 NA TRBV27 CASSFDRKGYTF TGTGCCAGCAGTTTCGACAGGAAAGGCTACACCTTC
many TRBJ2-1 TRBD2 TRBV25-1 CASSFLLAKDNEQFF TGTGCCAGCAGTTTCTTACTAGCGAAAGACAATGAGCAGTTCTTC
NA TRBJ2-7 NA TRBV29-1 CSVGRDSPYEQYF TGCAGCGTGGGGAGGGACAGCCCCTACGAGCAGTACTTC
few TRBJ1-1 NA TRBV7-2 CASSFSWDGTEAFF TGTGCCAGCAGCTTTAGTTGGGACGGCACTGAAGCTTTCTTT
many TRBJ1-1 NA TRBV6-5 CATQKGNTEAFF TGTGCCACCCAGAAGGGGAACACTGAAGCTTTCTTT
NA TRBJ2-2 TRBD2 TRBV20-1 CSARDLGLAGFSNTGELFF TGCAGCGCTAGAGATTTAGGACTAGCGGGATTTTCGAACACCGGGGAGCTGTTTTTT
many TRBJ2-7 NA TRBV7-9 CASSPSDRYEQYF TGTGCCAGCAGCCCGTCAGACCGCTACGAGCAGTACTTC
few TRBJ2-5 NA TRBV2 CASSEIFTEETQYF TGTGCCAGCAGTGAAATTTTCACGGAAGAGACCCAGTACTTC
NA TRBJ1-1 NA TRBV7-9 CASSSRTTEAFF TGTGCCAGCAGCTCACGTACCACTGAAGCTTTCTTT
NA TRBJ1-1 NA TRBV29-1 CSVVWGNDPMNTEAFF TGCAGCGTTGTATGGGGTAACGATCCCATGAACACTGAAGCTTTCTTT
many TRBJ2-7 TRBD2 TRBV10-3 CAISESKTSGGPVEQYF TGTGCCATCAGTGAGTCGAAGACTAGCGGGGGGCCGGTCGAGCAGTACTTC
NA TRBJ1-2 TRBD1 TRBV2 CASGGTADYGYTF TGTGCCAGCGGAGGGACAGCCGACTATGGCTACACCTTC
NA TRBJ1-2 NA TRBV15 CATSGETADWDYGYTF TGTGCCACCAGCGGAGAGACAGCCGATTGGGATTATGGCTACACCTTC
many TRBJ2-2 NA TRBV5-5 CASILGGTGELFF TGTGCCAGCATCCTCGGTGGGACCGGGGAGCTGTTTTTT
few TRBJ2-1 TRBD2 TRBV6-4 CASSDSSSGRLFF TGTGCCAGCAGTGACTCGAGTAGCGGGAGGCTGTTCTTC
NA TRBJ1-4 NA TRBV25-1 CASRQGQEKLFF TGTGCCAGCAGACAGGGTCAGGAAAAACTGTTTTTT
many TRBJ1-2 NA TRBV28 CASSPGGVYGYTF TGTGCCAGCAGTCCTGGGGGTGTCTATGGCTACACCTTC
NA TRBJ2-7 NA TRBV25-1 CASSDRGTGTYEQYF TGTGCCAGCAGTGACAGGGGCACGGGAACCTACGAGCAGTACTTC
NA TRBJ2-3 NA TRBV7-2 CASSLDPSLSDTQYF TGTGCCAGCAGCTTAGACCCTAGTCTTTCAGATACGCAGTATTTT
few TRBJ2-3 NA TRBV6-1 CASSPMIAVSTDTQYF TGTGCCAGCAGCCCCATGATAGCGGTGAGCACAGATACGCAGTATTTT
NA TRBJ2-2 TRBD2 TRBV7-9 CASSAGLPGELFF TGTGCCAGCAGCGCGGGACTACCCGGGGAGCTGTTTTTT
NA TRBJ2-7 NA TRBV5-6 CASGFGLNEQYF TGTGCCAGCGGGTTTGGGCTGAACGAGCAGTACTTC
many TRBJ2-7 TRBD1 TRBV5-5 CASSPRQGYYEQYF TGTGCCAGCAGCCCCAGACAGGGGTACTACGAGCAGTACTTC
many TRBJ2-1 NA TRBV12-3/TRBV12-4 CASSPVSYNEQFF TGTGCCAGCAGTCCAGTATCCTACAATGAGCAGTTCTTC
NA TRBJ2-7 TRBD2 TRBV29-1 CSVELAGVVEQYF TGCAGCGTTGAGCTAGCGGGAGTGGTGGAGCAGTACTTC
NA TRBJ2-1 NA TRBV4-3 CASSQEAPYEQFF TGCGCCAGCAGCCAAGAGGCTCCCTATGAGCAGTTCTTC
NA TRBJ2-5 NA TRBV2 CASRTWSSQETQYF TGTGCCAGCAGGACCTGGAGCTCACAAGAGACCCAGTACTTC
NA TRBJ2-4 NA TRBV10-1 CASSESQAVNIQYF TGCGCCAGCAGTGAGTCCCAGGCAGTAAACATTCAGTACTTC
few TRBJ1-4 TRBD1 TRBV12-3/TRBV12-4 CASTHGTGFEKLFF TGTGCCAGCACTCACGGGACAGGGTTTGAAAAACTGTTTTTT
many TRBJ2-5 NA TRBV29-1 CSVDEGILETQYF TGCAGCGTTGATGAGGGGATTCTAGAGACCCAGTACTTC
few TRBJ2-1 NA TRBV27 CASSFVGLEFF TGTGCCAGCAGTTTCGTCGGGCTGGAGTTCTTC
NA TRBJ2-5 NA TRBV28 CASSPSLGQMETQYF TGTGCCAGCAGTCCTAGCCTTGGACAAATGGAGACCCAGTACTTC
few TRBJ2-3 TRBD2 TRBV5-1 CASSFRLAGEGTDTQYF TGCGCCAGCAGCTTTCGACTAGCGGGGGAGGGAACAGATACGCAGTATTTT
few TRBJ2-1 NA TRBV24-1 CATSDFRGFDYNEQFF TGTGCCACCAGTGATTTTCGGGGGTTTGACTACAATGAGCAGTTCTTC
many TRBJ2-7 TRBD1 TRBV5-5 CASSLTGGIDEQYF TGTGCCAGCAGCTTGACAGGGGGCATCGACGAGCAGTACTTC
many TRBJ2-1 NA TRBV27 CASSFGPDGEQFF TGTGCCAGCAGTTTTGGTCCAGATGGTGAGCAGTTCTTC
few TRBJ2-1 TRBD1 TRBV9 CASSWTGSNEQFF TGTGCCAGCAGTTGGACAGGGAGTAATGAGCAGTTCTTC
NA TRBJ2-6 NA TRBV19 CASSIPTMDSGANVLTF TGTGCCAGTAGTATACCCACCATGGACTCTGGGGCCAACGTCCTGACTTTC
many TRBJ2-5 NA TRBV7-9 CASSYKDYQETQYF TGTGCCAGCAGCTACAAGGACTACCAAGAGACCCAGTACTTC
NA TRBJ1-1 NA TRBV7-9 CASSPRDWGIAFF TGTGCCAGCAGCCCAAGGGATTGGGGCATAGCTTTCTTT
NA TRBJ2-2 NA TRBV12-3/TRBV12-4 CASSLGGATGELFF TGTGCCAGCAGTTTAGGCGGTGCCACCGGGGAGCTGTTTTTT
many TRBJ1-4 NA TRBV7-2 CASSLVGATNEKLFF TGTGCCAGCAGCTTAGTTGGGGCAACTAATGAAAAACTGTTTTTT
NA TRBJ2-3 TRBD2 TRBV20-1 CSARDGGGGSTDTRYF TGCAGTGCTAGAGATGGCGGCGGGGGGAGCACAGATACGCGGTATTTT
NA TRBJ2-3 TRBD2 TRBV2 CASSDFGTSVTDTQYF TGTGCCAGCAGTGACTTCGGGACTAGCGTTACAGATACGCAGTATTTT
many TRBJ2-3 NA TRBV12-3/TRBV12-4 CASSNNRDPHDTQYF TGTGCCAGCAGCAACAACAGGGATCCACATGATACGCAGTATTTT
NA TRBJ2-2 NA TRBV28 CASSLSWLPEGFPNTGELFF TGTGCCAGCAGTTTATCTTGGCTTCCTGAGGGTTTCCCGAACACCGGGGAGCTGTTTTTT